In its sample, the clone carrying this TCR beta chain was seen once. Generated by immunoSEQ multiplex PCR, the TCRdb table keeps only in-frame clones and is missing some. The repertoire consists of around 300,000 clones, with roughly nine tenths occurring once and the leading ten covering less than 3%. This entry is derived from a study of blood T cell repertoires in COVID-19. Study background: COVID-19 samples, acute and convalescent, were from the United States, Italy and Spain.

Germline V CDR1 and CDR2: MGHRA, YSYEKL. Trimming shortened V by 0 bases and J by 8 bases, and 16 bases separated the two germline ends. The CDR3 extends over 15 amino acids. All recovered Cohort 3 donors got two negative PCRs, got clearance, or saw symptom resolution. The gene calls are TRBV4-1 and TRBJ1-2; TRBD1 is a possible D gene (6 bases). The sequenced sample was PBMCs or T cells enriched from blood (not recorded which). This clonotype was obtained from a woman aged 45-65 years who had recovered from COVID-19. CDR3 in DNA: TGCGCCAGCAGCCAAGATCCGGGGGGGGCGCAGGGCTACACCTTC. It is translated as CASSQDPGGAQGYTF.